This T cell receptor (beta chain) was profiled in a study of T cells in Graves' hyperthyroidism and ophthalmopathy. Study results and limitations: Most expanded thyroid clonotypes above 0.001 recurred in blood.

Diagnosis rested on symptoms, serum thyroxine and TRAb, thyroid ultrasound, and orbital computed tomography. The authors took PBMCs from about 9.5 ml fresh peripheral blood. This clonotype appeared many times. Antigen specificity is unknown. Trimming removed 3 bases at V and 4 bases at J, with 15 bases between. Germline lookup yields CDR1 SGHAT and CDR2 FQNNGV. CDR3 size: 15 residues. Amplified regions were TCR beta CDR3 sequences from RNA transcripts. Primed by the HTBI set, a first-round RT-PCR was run on the TCR CDR3. TCRdb used MiXCR to reprocess the multiplex PCR reads, holding one entry per CDR3 protein. The sample yields approximately 400,000 distinct CDR3 sequences, about 18% seen once.

V gene TRBV11-2 combines with J gene TRBJ1-1, with D maybe TRBD1 (5 bases). Sequenced sample: blood. The source of this sequence is a man aged 18 to 29 with Graves' ophthalmopathy. The DNA of the CDR3 is TGTGCCAGCAGCTTGTCGGGGGGGGGTGGCACTGAAGCTTTCTTT. Its translation: CASSLSGGGGTEAFF.